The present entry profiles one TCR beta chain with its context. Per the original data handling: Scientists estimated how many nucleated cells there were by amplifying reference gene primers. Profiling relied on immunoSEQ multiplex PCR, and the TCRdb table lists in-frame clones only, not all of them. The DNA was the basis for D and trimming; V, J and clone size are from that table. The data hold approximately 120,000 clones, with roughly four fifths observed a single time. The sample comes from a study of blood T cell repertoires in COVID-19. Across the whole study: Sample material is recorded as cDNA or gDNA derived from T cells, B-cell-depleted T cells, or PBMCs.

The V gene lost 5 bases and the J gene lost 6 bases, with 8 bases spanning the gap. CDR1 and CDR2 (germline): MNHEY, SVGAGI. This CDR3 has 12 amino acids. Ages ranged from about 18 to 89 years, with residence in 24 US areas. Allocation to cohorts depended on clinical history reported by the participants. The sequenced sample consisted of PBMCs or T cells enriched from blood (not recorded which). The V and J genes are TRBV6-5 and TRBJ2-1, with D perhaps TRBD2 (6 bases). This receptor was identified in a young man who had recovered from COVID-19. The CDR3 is CASSTGGNEQFF. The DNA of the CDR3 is TGTGCCAGCAGTACCGGGGGCAATGAGCAGTTCTTC.